A single sample gave rise to the 32 T cell receptor beta chains below, sequenced in a study of CD8 T cells in Susac syndrome. RNA was extracted with the RNeasy kit, and a quantity of roughly 0.45 to 1 ug was reverse transcribed using random hexamers. TCRdb called the immunoSEQ multiplex PCR reads again in MiXCR, with one record for every CDR3 protein. The data show tens of thousands of distinct CDR3 sequences, around nine tenths seen once. Sequenced material: CD8+ T cells from PBMCs. The receptors originated from a human donor with multiple sclerosis.

The rearrangement uses TRBV28 and TRBJ1-5, with 7 bases matching TRBD1. Trimming took 6 bases from V and 4 from J; bases not matched to a gene: 9. From germline, CDR1 is MDHEN and CDR2 SYDVKM. This CDR3 has 15 amino acids. CDR3 DNA: TGTGCCAGCAGAAAAAACAGGGGAACAAATCAGCCCCAGCATTTT. The encoded protein is CASRKNRGTNQPQHF.

The V call is TRBV28, the J call TRBJ2-2; the match to TRBD2 covers 8 bases. Germline CDR1 is MDHEN and CDR2 is SYDVKM. Losses at the gene ends were 2 bases for V and 6 bases for J; bases not matched to a gene: 14. This CDR3 is 18 amino acids long. The CDR3 reads CASSLRGGLEGRPGELFF. The CDR3, as DNA: TGTGCCAGCAGTTTACGGGGGGGGCTAGAAGGGCGACCCGGGGAGCTGTTTTTT. Combining the CDR3 with reference TRBV28 and TRBJ2-2 gives the whole variable domain DVKVTQSSRYLVKRTGEKVFLECVQDMDHENMFWYRQDPGLGLRLIYFSYDVKMKEKGDIPEGYSVSREKKERFSLILESASTNQTSMYLCASSLRGGLEGRPGELFFGEGSRLTVL.

The chain has TRBV9 and TRBJ2-1, with D possibly called TRBD1 or TRBD2 (6 bases each). V was shortened by 3 bases and J by 6 bases, with 10 bases between the two germline ends. The CDR3 is 13 residues long. CDR1 and CDR2 from the germline V gene are SGDLS and YYNGEE. The CDR3, as DNA: TGTGCCAGCAGCGGGGGGGCCTCCAATGAGCAGTTCTTC. It codes for CASSGGASNEQFF.

V usage is TRBV7-7 and J usage is TRBJ2-1; 9 bases align to TRBD2. In germline, CDR1 is SSHAT, CDR2 FNYEAQ (reference sequence). V dropped 3 bases and J dropped 1; count of bases not matched to a gene: 1. This CDR3 is 15 amino acids long. CDR3 loop: CASSFSGSSYNEQFF. CDR3 coding DNA: TGTGCCAGCAGCTTTAGCGGGAGTTCCTACAATGAGCAGTTCTTC.

This sequence joins TRBV27 and TRBJ2-7; 10 bases map to TRBD2. After removal of 3 bases from V and 7 bases from J, the junction contained 9 bases not matched to a gene. This CDR3 region has 15 residues. Germline CDR1 MNHEY, CDR2 SMNVEV (reference sequence). The CDR3 sequence: CASSLSGGAGGEQYF. CDR3 nucleotide sequence: TGTGCCAGCAGTTTGAGCGGGGGGGCCGGTGGAGAGCAGTACTTC.

This rearrangement joins TRBV9 to TRBJ2-1; D remains ambiguous. V was pared by 0 bases and J by 5 bases, with 9 bases between. CDR3 length: 14 residues. Germline CDR1 is SGDLS and CDR2 is YYNGEE. The CDR3: CASSVEGSDNEQFF. CDR3 sequence (DNA): TGTGCCAGCAGCGTAGAAGGTAGTGACAATGAGCAGTTCTTC.

The chain recombines TRBV3-1 with TRBJ2-1, with TRBD2 matching 8 bases. Trimming took 0 bases from V and 0 from J; bases not matched to a gene: 1. Germline V gene data show CDR1 as LGHDT and CDR2 as YNNKEL (reference sequence). This CDR3 has 16 residues. CDR3: CASSQELAASYNEQFF. CDR3 coding DNA: TGTGCCAGCAGCCAAGAACTAGCGGCCTCCTACAATGAGCAGTTCTTC.

The chain is built from TRBV4-1 and TRBJ2-5; weak D call: TRBD2 (5 bases). Germline V gene sequence: CDR1 MGHRA, CDR2 YSYEKL. The CDR3 contains 14 residues. V was cut by 3 bases and J by 0 bases, with 8 bases left in between. DNA of the CDR3: TGCGCCAGCAGCCAGAGAGGGAACCAAGAGACCCAGTACTTC. Translated: CASSQRGNQETQYF.

The J gene is TRBJ1-2, the V gene TRBV7-8; 9 bases fit TRBD1. V shed 3 bases, J shed 6 bases, and the junction held 8 bases outside the gene matches. The germline gives CDR1 SGHVS, CDR2 FQNEAQ. This CDR3 spans 15 amino acids. The CDR3 is CASSLTGGRIDGYTF. The CDR3 DNA follows: TGTGCCAGCAGCTTGACAGGGGGAAGGATAGATGGCTACACCTTC.

The chain has TRBV24-1 and TRBJ1-5; no clear D. Trimming pared 3 bases from V and 0 bases from J, leaving 5 bases between. CDR3 length: 14 amino acids. From germline, CDR1 is KGHDR and CDR2 SFDVKD. CDR3 in amino acids: CATSDPYSNQPQHF. The CDR3 bases are TGTGCCACCAGTGATCCATATAGCAATCAGCCCCAGCATTTT.

The genes are TRBV6-6 and TRBJ1-1; unclear D gene. This CDR3 comprises 13 residues. The V gene lost 6 bases and the J gene lost 2 bases, with 10 bases spanning the gap. In germline, CDR1 is MNHNY, CDR2 SVGAGI (reference sequence). Here the CDR3 DNA reads TGTGCCAGCAGGTGGACGGATAACACTGAAGCTTTCTTT. Translation gives CASRWTDNTEAFF.

The genes are TRBV15 and TRBJ2-7; TRBD2 matches at 8 bases. V gave up 0 bases and J gave up 3 bases; unmatched junction bases: 7. CDR1 LNHNV and CDR2 YYDKDF come from the germline V gene (reference sequence). The CDR3 covers 16 residues. Here the CDR3 DNA reads TGTGCCACCAGCAGAGATACTGAGACTAGCGACTACGAGCAGTACTTC. Its protein product is CATSRDTETSDYEQYF.

The rearrangement joins TRBV2 to TRBJ1-1, with 7 bases lining up with TRBD1. In germline, CDR1 is SNHLY, CDR2 FYNNEI. Trimming at V came to 6 bases and at J to 8 bases, leaving 12 bases not matched to a gene. There are 14 residues in the CDR3. This CDR3 reads CASSYFDREVEAFF. The CDR3 DNA sequence: TGTGCCAGCAGCTACTTCGACAGGGAGGTCGAAGCTTTCTTT.

The chain joins TRBV24-1 to TRBJ2-2; D is unclear. CDR1 is KGHDR, CDR2 SFDVKD, per germline. V lost 1 base and J 7 bases, leaving 3 bases between the germline ends. This CDR3 is 12 amino acids long. CDR3 nucleotides: TGTGCCACCAGTGATTTCCTCGGGGAGCTGTTTTTT. It translates to CATSDFLGELFF.

The chain recombines TRBV6-5 with TRBJ1-2, with D hard to call. Germline values: CDR1 MNHEY, CDR2 SVGAGI. The CDR3 sequence is 14 residues long. Trimming removed 0 bases from V and 8 bases from J, with 13 bases in between. CDR3 bases: TGTGCCAGCAGTTACTCGTTAGGGAGGCTAGGCTACACCTTC. Its protein is CASSYSLGRLGYTF.

The rearrangement uses TRBV20-1 and TRBJ2-7; no clear D gene. CDR3 size: 12 residues. Trimming removed 4 bases at V and 1 base at J, with 8 bases between. Germline V gives CDR1 DFQATT, CDR2 SNEGSKA (reference sequence). CDR3 sequence (DNA): TGCAGTGCTAACGGACCGTCCTACGAGCAGTACTTC. As protein: CSANGPSYEQYF.

This rearrangement joins TRBV19 to TRBJ2-2; perhaps TRBD2 as D (7 bases). The V end was cut by 1 base, the J end by 3 bases, with 12 bases between. Germline V gives CDR1 LNHDA, CDR2 SQIVND (reference sequence). This CDR3 spans 16 amino acids. DNA for the CDR3: TGTGCCAGTAGTATAGTGGGGGGGCTGCACACCGGGGAGCTGTTTTTT. This translates into CASSIVGGLHTGELFF.

The genes are TRBV6-2 or TRBV6-3 and TRBJ2-7; D ambiguous. The CDR3 is 15 residues long. V lost 2 bases, J lost 5 bases, and 16 bases lay in between. From germline, CDR1 is MNHEY and CDR2 SVGEGT. The chain's CDR3 is CASSYVATREDEQYF. The CDR3 region has the DNA TGTGCCAGCAGTTACGTGGCTACCCGAGAGGACGAGCAGTACTTC.

This rearrangement joins TRBV2 to TRBJ2-3; D possibly corresponds to TRBD2 (5 bases). Trimming shortened V by 4 bases and J by 4 bases, and 27 bases separated the two germline ends. The CDR3 extends over 19 amino acids. Germline V gene sequence: CDR1 SNHLY, CDR2 FYNNEI. CDR3 in amino acids: CASSGTLGVGRQGSDTQYF. The CDR3 DNA is TGTGCCAGCAGTGGAACCCTCGGGGTGGGCCGCCAAGGATCAGATACGCAGTATTTT.

The chain joins TRBV2 to TRBJ1-2, with D unclear. Germline V gene sequence: CDR1 SNHLY, CDR2 FYNNEI. Trimming cost V 2 bases and J 6 bases, with 10 bases left between them. The CDR3 is 13 residues long. This CDR3 is CASSELGRDGYTF. DNA of the CDR3: TGTGCCAGCAGTGAACTAGGACGGGATGGCTACACCTTC.

The chain recombines TRBV6-6 with TRBJ1-6; D is possibly TRBD1 (6 bases). V dropped 5 bases and J dropped 7 bases, with 15 bases sitting between them. Germline V gene sequence: CDR1 MNHNY, CDR2 SVGAGI (reference sequence). This CDR3 spans 15 amino acids. CDR3 sequence (DNA): TGTGCCAGCAGTCAGCACCGGGACAACAATTCACCCCTCCACTTT. Translated: CASSQHRDNNSPLHF.

This rearrangement joins TRBV30 to TRBJ1-5, with D possibly being TRBD1 (6 bases). Trimming removed 3 bases from V and 0 bases from J, with 12 bases in between. The germline V gene has CDR1 GTSNPN and CDR2 SVGIG (reference sequence). The CDR3 totals 15 residues. CDR3 nucleotides: TGTGCCTGGAGCACCGGGACAAATAGCAATCAGCCCCAGCATTTT. This gives the protein CAWSTGTNSNQPQHF.

The chain is built from TRBV30 and TRBJ1-6, with a tentative D call TRBD1 (5 bases). This CDR3 comprises 11 residues. Germline lookup yields CDR1 GTSNPN and CDR2 SVGIG (reference sequence). Trimming stripped 3 bases from V and 10 bases from J, with 7 bases between. The CDR3 coding sequence is TGTGCCTGGAGCAGGGAATCACCCCTCCACTTT. This encodes CAWSRESPLHF.

This chain uses TRBV12-3 or TRBV12-4 with TRBJ2-1; tentatively, D is TRBD1 or TRBD2 (5 bases each). There are 15 residues in the CDR3. Trimming took 4 bases from V and 5 from J, leaving 15 bases between them. The CDR3 is CASSSPGDLNNEQFF. DNA for the CDR3: TGTGCCAGCAGTTCACCCGGGGACCTTAACAATGAGCAGTTCTTC.

V gene TRBV29-1 combines with J gene TRBJ2-1, with D possibly matching TRBD1 (5 bases). This CDR3 comprises 12 residues. The germline CDR1 and CDR2 sequences are SQVTM and ANQGSEA. Trimming removed 4 bases from V and 2 bases from J, with 6 bases in between. The CDR3 sequence is CSVGRAYNEQFF. DNA for the CDR3: TGCAGCGTTGGCAGGGCCTACAATGAGCAGTTCTTC.

DNA for the CDR3: TGCAGTGCCCACCGTACGGGACAGGGGAATCAGCCCCAGCATTTT. This translates into CSAHRTGQGNQPQHF. V and J are TRBV20-1 and TRBJ1-5; 10 nucleotides match TRBD1. Germline V gene lookup returns CDR1 DFQATT and CDR2 SNEGSKA (reference sequence). CDR3 length: 15 residues. With V trimmed by 6 bases and J by 4 bases, 9 bases remained unmatched.

The CDR3 DNA follows: TGTGCCAGCAGAAACCGAGGGACTTACACAGATACGCAGTATTTT. Translating gives CASRNRGTYTDTQYF. The gene calls are TRBV6-2 or TRBV6-3 and TRBJ2-3, with D perhaps TRBD2 (6 bases). This CDR3 has 15 residues. Germline assignment: CDR1 MNHEY and CDR2 SVGEGT. The V end was cut by 6 bases, the J end by 2 bases, with 15 bases between.

The chain employs TRBV12-3 or TRBV12-4 and TRBJ2-3; D perhaps matches TRBD2 (6 bases). The V end was cut by 8 bases, the J end by 2 bases, with 11 bases between. This CDR3 has 13 amino acids. CDR3 nucleotides: TGTGCCAGCGGAGGAGGGAACACAGATACGCAGTATTTT. This encodes CASGGGNTDTQYF.

The chain joins TRBV7-8 to TRBJ1-5; D may be TRBD1 (6 bases). The CDR3 extends over 15 amino acids. Trimming shortened V by 4 bases and J by 6 bases, and 16 bases separated the two germline ends. Germline CDR1 reads SGHVS; CDR2 reads FQNEAQ. The CDR3 DNA follows: TGTGCCAGCAGCTACAGGACAGCGCTGGCTCAGCCCCAGCATTTT. It is translated as CASSYRTALAQPQHF.

The chain combines TRBV5-4 with TRBJ1-2; D remains unclear. Germline V lookup: CDR1 SGHNT, CDR2 YYREEE (reference sequence). With 7 bases removed from V and 6 bases from J, the gap between germline ends came to 10 bases. The CDR3 is made up of 11 amino acids. This chain's CDR3 is CASLGSDGYTF. DNA of the CDR3: TGTGCCAGCTTGGGGTCCGATGGCTACACCTTC.

This clonotype was detected a few times. The chain uses TRBV12-3 or TRBV12-4 and TRBJ2-3, with D uncertain. V was shortened by 4 bases and J by 4 bases, with 3 bases between the two germline ends. The CDR3 is 11 amino acids. The CDR3 loop reads CASSSADTQYF. The CDR3, as DNA: TGTGCCAGCAGTTCGGCAGATACGCAGTATTTT.

The CDR3 DNA follows: TGTGCCAGCAGTCTCAGGGACACCGGGGAGCTGTTTTTT. Encoded protein: CASSLRDTGELFF. This chain joins TRBV12-3 or TRBV12-4 and TRBJ2-2; weak D call: TRBD1 (5 bases). Trimming left V 5 bases short and J 3 bases short, with 7 bases between. This CDR3 region has 13 residues.